This TCR beta chain was observed in a study of memory CD4+ T cells and cytomegalovirus serostatus. Germline values: CDR1 MNHEY, CDR2 SMNVEV (reference sequence). CDR3 length equals 15 residues. The V and J ends lost 2 bases and 2 bases respectively, with 12 bases between them. Single viable CD3+CD4+CD8-CD45RO+ cells were sorted as the memory CD4+ T cells. Sequencing was performed with immunoSEQ multiplex PCR; in TCRdb, only in-frame clones are kept and a portion is missing. The table shows more than 45,000 clones, with roughly 77% occurring only once. This receptor was obtained from an adult in good health and CMV-seronegative. This chain joins TRBV27 and TRBJ1-1; D call uncertain. Sequencing was carried out using memory CD4+ T cells from blood. This CDR3 is CASSLKVQSNTEAFF. Here the CDR3 DNA reads TGTGCCAGCAGTTTAAAGGTGCAGTCTAACACTGAAGCTTTCTTT.